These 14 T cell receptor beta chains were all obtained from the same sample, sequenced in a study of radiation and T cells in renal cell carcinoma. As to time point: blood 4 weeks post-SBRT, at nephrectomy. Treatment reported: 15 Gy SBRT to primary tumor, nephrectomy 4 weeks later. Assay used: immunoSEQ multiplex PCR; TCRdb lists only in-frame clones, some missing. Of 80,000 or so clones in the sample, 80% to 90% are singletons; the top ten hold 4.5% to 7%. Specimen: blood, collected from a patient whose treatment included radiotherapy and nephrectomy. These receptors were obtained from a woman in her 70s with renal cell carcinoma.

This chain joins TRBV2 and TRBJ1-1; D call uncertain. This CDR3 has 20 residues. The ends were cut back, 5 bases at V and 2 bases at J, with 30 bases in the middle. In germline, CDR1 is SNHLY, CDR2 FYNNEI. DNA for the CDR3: TGTGCCAGCAGTTGGGGAGGGCTCCCCACCCCAACCTGGGCAAACACTGAAGCTTTCTTT. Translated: CASSWGGLPTPTWANTEAFF.

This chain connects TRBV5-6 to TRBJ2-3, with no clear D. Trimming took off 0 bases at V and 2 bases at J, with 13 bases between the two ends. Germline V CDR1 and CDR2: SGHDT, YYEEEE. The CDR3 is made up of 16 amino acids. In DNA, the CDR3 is TGTGCCAGCAGCTTGGCAAATGGGGTACCCACAGATACGCAGTATTTT. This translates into CASSLANGVPTDTQYF.

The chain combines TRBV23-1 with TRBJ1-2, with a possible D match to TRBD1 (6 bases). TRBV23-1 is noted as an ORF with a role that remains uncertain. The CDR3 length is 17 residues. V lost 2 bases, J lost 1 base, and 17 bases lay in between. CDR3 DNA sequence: TGCGCCAGCAGTCAAACCCGCTTAGGACAGTTTAACTATGGCTACACCTTC. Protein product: CASSQTRLGQFNYGYTF.

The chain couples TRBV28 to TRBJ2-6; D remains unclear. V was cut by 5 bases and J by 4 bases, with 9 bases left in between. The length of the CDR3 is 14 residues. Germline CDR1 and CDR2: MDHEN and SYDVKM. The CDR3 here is CASSPESGANVLTF. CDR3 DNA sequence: TGTGCCAGCAGTCCCGAATCCGGGGCCAACGTCCTGACTTTC.

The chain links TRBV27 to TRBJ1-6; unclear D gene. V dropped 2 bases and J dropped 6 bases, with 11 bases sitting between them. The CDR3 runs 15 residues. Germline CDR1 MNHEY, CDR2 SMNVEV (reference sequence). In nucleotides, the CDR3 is TGTGCCAGCAGTTTACTGAGCAGGATTAATTCACCCCTCCACTTT. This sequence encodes CASSLLSRINSPLHF.

CDR3 loop: CAWSSSPGGLRTRNYEQYF. CDR3 bases: TGTGCCTGGAGTTCCTCCCCGGGGGGGTTGAGGACTAGAAACTACGAGCAGTACTTC. V gene TRBV30 combines with J gene TRBJ2-7; TRBD2 matches at 8 bases. The CDR3 has 19 residues. Germline V gives CDR1 GTSNPN, CDR2 SVGIG (reference sequence). Trimming cost V 2 bases and J 3 bases; bases outside gene matches: 21.

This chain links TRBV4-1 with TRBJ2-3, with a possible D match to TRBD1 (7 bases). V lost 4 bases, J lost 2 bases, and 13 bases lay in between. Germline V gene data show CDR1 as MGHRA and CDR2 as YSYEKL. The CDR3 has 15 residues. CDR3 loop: CASSRGDRNTDTQYF. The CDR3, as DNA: TGCGCCAGCAGCCGCGGGGACAGAAACACAGATACGCAGTATTTT.

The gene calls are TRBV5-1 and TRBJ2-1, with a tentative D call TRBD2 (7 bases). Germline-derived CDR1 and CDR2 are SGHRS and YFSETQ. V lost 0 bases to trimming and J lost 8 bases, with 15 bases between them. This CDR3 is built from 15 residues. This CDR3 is CASSLDWGGLDEQFF. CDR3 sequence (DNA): TGCGCCAGCAGCTTGGATTGGGGGGGCCTCGATGAGCAGTTCTTC. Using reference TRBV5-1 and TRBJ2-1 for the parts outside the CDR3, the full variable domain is KAGVTQTPRYLIKTRGQQVTLSCSPISGHRSVSWYQQTPGQGLQFLFEYFSETQRNKGNFPGRFSGRQFSNSRSEMNVSTLELGDSALYLCASSLDWGGLDEQFFGPGTRLTVL.

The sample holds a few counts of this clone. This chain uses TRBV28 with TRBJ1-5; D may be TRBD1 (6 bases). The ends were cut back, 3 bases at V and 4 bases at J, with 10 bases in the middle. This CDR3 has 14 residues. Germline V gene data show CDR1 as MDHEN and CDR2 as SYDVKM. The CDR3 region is CASSFPGANQPQHF. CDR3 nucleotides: TGTGCCAGCAGTTTCCCGGGGGCGAATCAGCCCCAGCATTTT.

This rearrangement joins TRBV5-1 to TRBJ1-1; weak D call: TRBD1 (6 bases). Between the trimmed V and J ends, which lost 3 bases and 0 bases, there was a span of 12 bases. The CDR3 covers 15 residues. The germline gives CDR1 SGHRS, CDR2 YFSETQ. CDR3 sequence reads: CASSWNGQLNTEAFF. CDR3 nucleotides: TGCGCCAGCAGCTGGAATGGACAGTTGAACACTGAAGCTTTCTTT.

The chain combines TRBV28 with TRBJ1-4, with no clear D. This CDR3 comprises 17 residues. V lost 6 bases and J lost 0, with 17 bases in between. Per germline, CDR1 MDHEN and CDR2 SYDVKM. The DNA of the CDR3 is TGTGCCAGCAGATACACAGCTGGACGGTCAACTAATGAAAAACTGTTTTTT. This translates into CASRYTAGRSTNEKLFF.

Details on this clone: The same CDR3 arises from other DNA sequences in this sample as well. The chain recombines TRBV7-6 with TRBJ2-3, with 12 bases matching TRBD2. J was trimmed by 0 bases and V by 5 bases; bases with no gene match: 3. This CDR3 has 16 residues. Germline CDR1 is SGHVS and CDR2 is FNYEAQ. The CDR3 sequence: CASSTLAGGSTDTQYF. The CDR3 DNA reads TGTGCCAGCAGCACTCTAGCGGGGGGGAGCACAGATACGCAGTATTTT.

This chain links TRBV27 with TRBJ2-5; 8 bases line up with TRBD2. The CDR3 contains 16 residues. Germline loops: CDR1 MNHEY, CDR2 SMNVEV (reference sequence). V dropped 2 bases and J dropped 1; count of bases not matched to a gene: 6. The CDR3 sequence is CASSLRAGVFQETQYF. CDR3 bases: TGTGCCAGCAGTTTACGAGCGGGAGTCTTCCAAGAGACCCAGTACTTC.

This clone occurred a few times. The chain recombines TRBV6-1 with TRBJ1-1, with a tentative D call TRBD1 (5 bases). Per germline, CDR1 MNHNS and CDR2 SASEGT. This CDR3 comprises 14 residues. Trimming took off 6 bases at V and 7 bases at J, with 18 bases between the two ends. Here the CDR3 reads CASRGTNSILEAFF. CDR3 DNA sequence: TGTGCCAGCAGGGGGACGAATAGTATTCTTGAAGCTTTCTTT.